This T cell receptor (beta chain) was sequenced in a study of immune characterization of retroperitoneal liposarcoma. One entry per CDR3 protein, called by TCRdb with MiXCR from the PCR reads. Of approximately 11,000 distinct CDR3 sequences in the sample, around a third were seen once. The germline CDR1 and CDR2 sequences are MNHNS and SASEGT. The CDR3 consists of 15 residues. This clonotype appeared many times. Sequenced sample: tumor tissue. V usage is TRBV6-1 and J usage is TRBJ2-1, with D perhaps matching TRBD2 (7 bases). The DNA matches TRBJ2-7 better at its end, which makes the J call doubtful. The TCR sequence derives from a female donor with retroperitoneal liposarcoma. CDR3: CASSSAGASYNEQYF. Written as DNA, the CDR3 is TGTGCCAGCAGTTCTGCGGGGGCCTCCTACAATGAGCAGTACTTC.